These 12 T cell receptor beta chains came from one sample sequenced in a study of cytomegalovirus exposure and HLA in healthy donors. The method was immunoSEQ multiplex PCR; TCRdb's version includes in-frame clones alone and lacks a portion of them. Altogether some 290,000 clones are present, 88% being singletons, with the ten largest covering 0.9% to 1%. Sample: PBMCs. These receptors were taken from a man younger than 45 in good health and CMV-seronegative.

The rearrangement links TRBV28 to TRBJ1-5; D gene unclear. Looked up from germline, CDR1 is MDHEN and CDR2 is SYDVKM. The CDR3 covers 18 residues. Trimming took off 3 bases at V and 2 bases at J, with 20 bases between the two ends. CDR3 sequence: CASSFGVVEVSRNQPQHF. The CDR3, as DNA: TGTGCCAGCAGTTTTGGTGTGGTAGAGGTTTCTCGCAATCAGCCCCAGCATTTT. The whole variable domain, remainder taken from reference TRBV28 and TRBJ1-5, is DVKVTQSSRYLVKRTGEKVFLECVQDMDHENMFWYRQDPGLGLRLIYFSYDVKMKEKGDIPEGYSVSREKKERFSLILESASTNQTSMYLCASSFGVVEVSRNQPQHFGDGTRLSIL.

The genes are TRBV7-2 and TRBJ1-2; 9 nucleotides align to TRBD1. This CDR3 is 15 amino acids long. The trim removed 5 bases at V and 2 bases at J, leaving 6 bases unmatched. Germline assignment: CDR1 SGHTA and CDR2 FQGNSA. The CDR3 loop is CASSRPGTGNYGYTF. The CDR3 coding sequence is TGTGCCAGCAGCCGTCCCGGGACAGGGAACTATGGCTACACCTTC.

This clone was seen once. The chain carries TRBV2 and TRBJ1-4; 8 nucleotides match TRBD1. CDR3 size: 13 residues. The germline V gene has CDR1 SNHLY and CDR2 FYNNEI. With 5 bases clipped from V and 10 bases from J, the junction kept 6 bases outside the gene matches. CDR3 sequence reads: CASSIGDRGKLFF. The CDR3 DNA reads TGTGCCAGCAGTATAGGTGACAGGGGAAAACTGTTTTTT.

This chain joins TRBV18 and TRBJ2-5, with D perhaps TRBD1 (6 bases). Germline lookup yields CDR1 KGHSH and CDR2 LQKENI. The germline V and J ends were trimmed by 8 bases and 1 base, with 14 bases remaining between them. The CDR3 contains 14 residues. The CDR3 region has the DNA TGTGCCAGCCAGGGGAGAGATAGCCAAGAGACCCAGTACTTC. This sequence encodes CASQGRDSQETQYF.

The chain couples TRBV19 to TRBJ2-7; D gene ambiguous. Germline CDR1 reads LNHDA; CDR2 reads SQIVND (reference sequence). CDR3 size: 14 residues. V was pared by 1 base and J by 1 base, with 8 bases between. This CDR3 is CASSIVYPSYEQYF. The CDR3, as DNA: TGTGCCAGTAGTATAGTCTACCCTTCCTACGAGCAGTACTTC.

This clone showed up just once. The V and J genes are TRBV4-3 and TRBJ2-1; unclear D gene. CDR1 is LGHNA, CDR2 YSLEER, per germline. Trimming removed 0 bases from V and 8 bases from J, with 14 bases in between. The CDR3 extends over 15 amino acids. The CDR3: CASSQEGTGFHEQFF. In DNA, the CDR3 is TGCGCCAGCAGCCAAGAGGGTACGGGTTTCCATGAGCAGTTCTTC.

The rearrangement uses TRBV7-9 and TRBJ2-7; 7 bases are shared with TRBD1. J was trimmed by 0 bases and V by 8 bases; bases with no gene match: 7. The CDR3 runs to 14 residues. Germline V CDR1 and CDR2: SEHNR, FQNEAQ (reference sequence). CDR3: CASSPTGNSYEQYF. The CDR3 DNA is TGTGCCAGCTCACCGACAGGGAACTCCTACGAGCAGTACTTC.

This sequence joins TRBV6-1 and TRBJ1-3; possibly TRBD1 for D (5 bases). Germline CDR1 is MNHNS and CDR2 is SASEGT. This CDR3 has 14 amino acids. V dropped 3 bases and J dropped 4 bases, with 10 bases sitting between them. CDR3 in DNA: TGTGCCAGCAGTGATAAAGGGGCCGGAAACACCATATATTTT. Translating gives CASSDKGAGNTIYF.

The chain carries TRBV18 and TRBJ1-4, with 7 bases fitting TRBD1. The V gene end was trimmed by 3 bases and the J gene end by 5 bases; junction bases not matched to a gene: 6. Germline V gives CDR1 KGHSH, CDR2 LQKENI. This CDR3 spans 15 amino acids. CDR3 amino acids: CASSPLPTGNEKLFF. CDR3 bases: TGTGCCAGCTCACCCCTCCCGACAGGGAATGAAAAACTGTTTTTT.

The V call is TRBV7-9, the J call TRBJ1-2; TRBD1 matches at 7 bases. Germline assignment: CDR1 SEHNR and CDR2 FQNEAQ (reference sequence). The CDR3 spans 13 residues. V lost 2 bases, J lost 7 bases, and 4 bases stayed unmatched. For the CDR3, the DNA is TGTGCCAGCAGCTTATACAGGGGAGGTGGCTACACCTTC. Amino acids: CASSLYRGGGYTF.

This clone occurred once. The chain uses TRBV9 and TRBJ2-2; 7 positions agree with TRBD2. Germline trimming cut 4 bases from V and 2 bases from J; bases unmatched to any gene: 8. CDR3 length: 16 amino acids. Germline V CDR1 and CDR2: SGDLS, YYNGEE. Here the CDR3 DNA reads TGTGCCAGCAGCCCGGTGGGGGGGGGTAACACCGGGGAGCTGTTTTTT. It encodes CASSPVGGGNTGELFF.

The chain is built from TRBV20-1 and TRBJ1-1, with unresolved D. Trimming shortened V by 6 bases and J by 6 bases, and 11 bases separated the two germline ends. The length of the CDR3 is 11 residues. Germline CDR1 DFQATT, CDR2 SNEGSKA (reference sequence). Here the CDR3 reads CSARTGPEAFF. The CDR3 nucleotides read TGCAGTGCAAGAACGGGTCCTGAAGCTTTCTTT.